This section outlines one T cell receptor (beta chain) sequence together with its context. What it binds is unknown. Unmatched junction bases numbered 5, after V lost 5 bases and J lost 2 bases. The CDR3 sequence is 17 residues long. Per the germline V gene, CDR1 is MNHEY and CDR2 is SMNVEV (reference sequence). 13 Jbeta primers and 60 Vbeta primers were used for the PCR. Produced via immunoSEQ multiplex PCR; TCRdb's table is partial and in-frame only. The sample lists under 150,000 clones; approximately 81% were seen once. This entry is derived from a study of cytomegalovirus exposure and HLA in healthy donors. Study-wide results and caveats: In terms of immune exposure information, only CMV serostatus was available. An Asian-associated ancestry cluster reportedly showed fewer N-insertions than the approximately 660-donor mean in a later analysis.

Those who donated were healthy bone marrow donors. This chain connects TRBV27 to TRBJ2-1; 14 bases agree with TRBD2. The receptor comes from a boy between 2 and 10 years old in good health and CMV-seronegative. The source material was PBMCs. Written as DNA, the CDR3 is TGTGCCAGCAGTCCCAGACTAGCGGGGGGGACCTACAATGAGCAGTTCTTC. This sequence encodes CASSPRLAGGTYNEQFF.